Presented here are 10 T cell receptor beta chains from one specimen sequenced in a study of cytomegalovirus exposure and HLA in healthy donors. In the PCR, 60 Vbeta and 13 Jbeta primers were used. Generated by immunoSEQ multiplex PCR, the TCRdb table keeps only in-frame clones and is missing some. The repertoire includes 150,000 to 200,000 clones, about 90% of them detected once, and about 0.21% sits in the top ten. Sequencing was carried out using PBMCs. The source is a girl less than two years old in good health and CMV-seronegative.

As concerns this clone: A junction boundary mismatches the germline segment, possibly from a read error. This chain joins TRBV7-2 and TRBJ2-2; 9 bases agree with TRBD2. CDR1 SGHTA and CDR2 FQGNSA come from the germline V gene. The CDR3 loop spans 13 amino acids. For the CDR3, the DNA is TGTGCCAGCAGCCTAGCGGGGCCCGGGGAGCTGTTTTTT. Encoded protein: CASSLAGPGELFF. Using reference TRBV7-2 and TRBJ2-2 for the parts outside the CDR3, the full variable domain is GAGVSQSPSNKVTEKGKDVELRCDPISGHTALYWYRQSLGQGLEFLIYFQGNSAPDKSGLPSDRFSAERTGGSVSTLTIQRTQQEDSAVYLCASSLAGPGELFFGEGSRLTVL.

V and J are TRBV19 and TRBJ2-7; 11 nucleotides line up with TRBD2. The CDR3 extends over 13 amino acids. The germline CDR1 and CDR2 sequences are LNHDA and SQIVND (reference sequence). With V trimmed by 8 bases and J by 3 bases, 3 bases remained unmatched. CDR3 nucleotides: TGTGCCAGTGCTCTAGCGGGGGGCTACGAGCAGTACTTC. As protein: CASALAGGYEQYF.

Written as DNA, the CDR3 is TGTGCCAGCAGAGGCGGGAGTGCGGTAGAGACCCAGTACTTC. Protein: CASRGGSAVETQYF. The chain uses TRBV27 and TRBJ2-5; 7 nucleotides match TRBD2. The CDR3 loop spans 14 amino acids. The V gene's germline CDR1 is MNHEY and CDR2 SMNVEV (reference sequence). Trimming removed 6 bases from V and 4 bases from J; junction bases left unmatched: 8.

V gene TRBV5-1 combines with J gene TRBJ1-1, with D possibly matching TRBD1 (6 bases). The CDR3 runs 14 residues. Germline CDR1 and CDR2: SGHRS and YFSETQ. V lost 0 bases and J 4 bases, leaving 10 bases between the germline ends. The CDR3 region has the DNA TGCGCCAGCAGCTTGGAACAGGGCGGCACTGAAGCTTTCTTT. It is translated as CASSLEQGGTEAFF.

Written as DNA, the CDR3 is TGTGCCATAAGTCCCCAGGGTGCCGACGAGCAGTACTTC. It yields the protein CAISPQGADEQYF. The V gene is TRBV10-3, the J gene TRBJ2-7; TRBD1 is a possible D gene (5 bases). Trimming took off 9 bases at V and 5 bases at J, with 17 bases between the two ends. The CDR3 covers 13 residues. Germline assignment: CDR1 ENHRY and CDR2 SYGVKD.

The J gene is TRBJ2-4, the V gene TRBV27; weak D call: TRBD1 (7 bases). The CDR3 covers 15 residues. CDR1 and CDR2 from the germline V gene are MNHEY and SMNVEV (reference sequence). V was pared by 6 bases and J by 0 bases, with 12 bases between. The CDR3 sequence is CASRRQGLAKNIQYF. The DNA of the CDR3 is TGTGCCAGCAGACGACAGGGACTAGCCAAAAACATTCAGTACTTC.

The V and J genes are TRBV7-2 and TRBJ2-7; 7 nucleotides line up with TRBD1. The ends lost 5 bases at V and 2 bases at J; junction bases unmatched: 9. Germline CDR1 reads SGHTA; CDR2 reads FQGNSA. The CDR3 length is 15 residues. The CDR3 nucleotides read TGTGCCAGCAGCCAACCGGGACAGATACCCTACGAGCAGTACTTC. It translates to CASSQPGQIPYEQYF.

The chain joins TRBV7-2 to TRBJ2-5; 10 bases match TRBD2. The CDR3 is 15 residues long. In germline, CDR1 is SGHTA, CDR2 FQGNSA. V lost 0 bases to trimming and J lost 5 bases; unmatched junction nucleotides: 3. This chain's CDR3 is CASSLAASGSETQYF. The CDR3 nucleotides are TGTGCCAGCAGCTTAGCGGCTAGCGGGAGTGAGACCCAGTACTTC.

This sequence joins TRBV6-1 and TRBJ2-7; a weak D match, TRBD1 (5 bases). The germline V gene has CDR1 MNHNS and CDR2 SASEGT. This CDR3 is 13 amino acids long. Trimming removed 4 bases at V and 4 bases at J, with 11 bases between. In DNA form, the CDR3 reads TGTGCCAGCAGTGTGGGCAGGGCTTACGAGCAGTACTTC. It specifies CASSVGRAYEQYF.

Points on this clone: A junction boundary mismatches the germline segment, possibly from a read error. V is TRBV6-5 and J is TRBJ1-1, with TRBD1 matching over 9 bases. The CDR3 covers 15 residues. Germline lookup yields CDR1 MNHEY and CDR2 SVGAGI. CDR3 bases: TGTGCCAGCAGTTCGACAGGGGGGATGAACGCTGAAGCTTTCTTT. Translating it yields CASSSTGGMNAEAFF.